This passage covers 29 T cell receptor beta chains from one sample sequenced in a study of blood T cells in healthy people across ages (dated by TCRdb to between 2014 and 2016). Receptors were amplified or captured by 5' RACE. Sequencing was carried out with an Illumina HiSeq 2500. The second PCR ran for roughly 6 to 11 cycles and used a J-beta primer mix along with a sample-barcoded 5' primer. TCRdb reran the public reads through fastp at Q25 and MiXCR, keeping productive beta chains. Each entry merges the rows of one CDR3 protein and shows their most common DNA and genes. A total of roughly 650,000 distinct CDR3 sequences appear in this sample, approximately 30% of them only once. The ten biggest clones cover roughly 14% of the sample. Sequencing was carried out using blood. All receptors come from a woman older than 75 in good health. Donor details come from another sample of the same person, matched by shared clones.

CDR3 DNA sequence: TGTGCCAGCAGCTTCCGGGGACGGGAAAATGGGCAGTACTTC. Amino acid sequence: CASSFRGRENGQYF. This chain links TRBV7-3 with TRBJ2-5; D is possibly TRBD1 or TRBD2 (5 bases each). The CDR3 has 14 residues. Per the germline V gene, CDR1 is SGHTA and CDR2 is FQGTGA. V lost 3 bases and J lost 11, with 19 bases in between.

This clonotype came up a few times. The chain is built from TRBV7-3 and TRBJ1-6, with TRBD1 matching over 7 bases. The CDR3 has 14 residues. The junction had 7 bases not matched to a gene; V was cut back by 4 bases and J by 10 bases. Germline V gene lookup returns CDR1 SGHTA and CDR2 FQGTGA. CDR3 in amino acids: CASSSRQGGSPLHF. The CDR3 region has the DNA TGTGCCAGCAGCTCTAGACAGGGTGGATCACCCCTCCACTTT. Drawing the rest from reference TRBV7-3 and TRBJ1-6, the complete variable domain is GAGVSQTPSNKVTEKGKYVELRCDPISGHTALYWYRQSLGQGPEFLIYFQGTGAADDSGLPNDRFFAVRPEGSVSTLKIQRTERGDSAVYLCASSSRQGGSPLHFGNGTRLTVT.

There are a few counts of this clonotype. The V gene is TRBV7-2, the J gene TRBJ1-1; the match to TRBD1 covers 7 bases. Germline assignment: CDR1 SGHTA and CDR2 FQGNSA. The length of the CDR3 is 13 residues. Trimming removed 3 bases from V and 7 bases from J; junction bases left unmatched: 5. The DNA for the CDR3 is TGTGCCAGCAGCTTTTCACAGGGGTTTGAAGCTTTCTTT. Translated: CASSFSQGFEAFF.

Comment on this clonotype: The junction shows a germline mismatch at one end, possibly a read error. The gene calls are TRBV12-3 or TRBV12-4 and TRBJ1-1, with a tentative D call TRBD1 (5 bases). This CDR3 is built from 13 residues. The CDR3 reads CASSPGQGTEACF. The CDR3 nucleotides are TGTGCCAGCAGTCCAGGGCAGGGCACTGAAGCTTGCTTT.

A note on this clonotype: Being one base from a much bigger clone, this may be a read error. V gene TRBV6-6 combines with J gene TRBJ2-7; 11 nucleotides match TRBD2. The V gene end was trimmed by 6 bases and the J gene end by 7 bases; junction bases not matched to a gene: 11. This CDR3 is built from 15 residues. The germline gives CDR1 MNHNY, CDR2 SVGAGI (reference sequence). The CDR3 loop is CASSSTSGEYNEQYF. CDR3 coding DNA: TGTGCCAGCAGCTCGACTAGCGGGGAGTACAATGAGCAGTACTTC.

This clonotype was detected only a few times. This chain connects TRBV29-1 to TRBJ1-1; a weak D match, TRBD1 (5 bases). This CDR3 is built from 11 residues. With 7 bases removed from V and 10 bases from J, the gap between germline ends came to 16 bases. Looked up from germline, CDR1 is SQVTM and CDR2 is ANQGSEA. The DNA for the CDR3 is TGCAGCGGATCAGTGGCGGGGCTAGCTTTCTTT. Its translation: CSGSVAGLAFF.

The table lists this clonotype with a few counts. The rearrangement uses TRBV30 and TRBJ2-7; D remains ambiguous. The CDR3 runs 13 residues. Per the germline V gene, CDR1 is GTSNPN and CDR2 is SVGIG (reference sequence). The ends were cut back, 0 bases at V and 2 bases at J, with 8 bases in the middle. The CDR3 bases are TGTGCCTGGAGTGTCTCGGGCCCCTACGAGCAGTACTTC. This translates into CAWSVSGPYEQYF.

The sample holds one count of this clonotype. The chain recombines TRBV5-1 with TRBJ2-6; a weak D match, TRBD1 (6 bases). The V and J ends lost 4 bases and 2 bases respectively, with 13 bases between them. Looked up from germline, CDR1 is SGHRS and CDR2 is YFSETQ. The length of the CDR3 is 16 residues. The chain's CDR3 is CASSDNRVPGANVLTF. The DNA for the CDR3 is TGCGCCAGCAGCGATAACAGGGTCCCTGGGGCCAACGTCCTGACTTTC.

Remarks on this clonotype: A much larger clone sits a single nucleotide away, making a read error possible. The genes are TRBV20-1 and TRBJ2-5, with D tentatively TRBD2 (6 bases). Between the trimmed V and J ends, which lost 7 bases and 0 bases, there was a span of 12 bases. The CDR3 covers 13 residues. Germline values: CDR1 DFQATT, CDR2 SNEGSKA (reference sequence). The CDR3 sequence: CSGWAGNQETQYF. The CDR3 DNA reads as TGCAGTGGCTGGGCGGGGAACCAAGAGACCCAGTACTTC.

The CDR3 spells CATGRAPGGYTF. CDR3 in DNA: TGTGCCACTGGCCGGGCTCCGGGTGGCTACACCTTC. The chain links TRBV6-5 to TRBJ1-2, with unresolved D. V shed 10 bases and J shed 7 bases, with 16 bases lying between them. This CDR3 is built from 12 residues. Germline assignment: CDR1 MNHEY and CDR2 SVGAGI.

For this clonotype: This may arise from a read error, as a much more abundant clone is one base away. J is TRBJ2-2 and V is TRBV5-1; D is possibly TRBD1 or TRBD2 (5 bases each). The germline gives CDR1 SGHRS, CDR2 YFSETQ. The V gene lost 7 bases and the J gene lost 4 bases, with 11 bases spanning the gap. CDR3 length: 13 residues. The CDR3 nucleotides read TGCGCCAGCGCATGGGGGAGCACCGGGGAGCTGTTTTTT. The encoded protein is CASAWGSTGELFF.

This clonotype occurred a few times. This clone may be a read error of a much larger clone one base away. The genes are TRBV6-1 and TRBJ2-7; the D is unclear. V dropped 6 bases and J dropped 2 bases, with 11 bases sitting between them. Germline values: CDR1 MNHNS, CDR2 SASEGT. CDR3 length: 13 residues. In nucleotides, the CDR3 is TGTGCCAGCAGGGTTCGACGGGCCTACGAGCAGTACTTC. This encodes CASRVRRAYEQYF.

The rearrangement uses TRBV12-3 or TRBV12-4 and TRBJ1-2; D perhaps matches TRBD1 (6 bases). The CDR3 is 13 residues long. Between the trimmed V and J ends, which lost 3 bases and 7 bases, there was a span of 12 bases. This chain's CDR3 is CASSFYGGLGYTF. The DNA for the CDR3 is TGTGCCAGCAGTTTTTATGGGGGGCTTGGCTACACCTTC.

Only a few counts were recorded for this clonotype. This may arise from a read error, as a much more abundant clone is one base away. The rearrangement links TRBV11-2 to TRBJ2-1; D is uncertain. There are 12 residues in the CDR3. Germline V CDR1 and CDR2: SGHAT, FQNNGV. The germline V and J ends were trimmed by 5 bases and 10 bases, with 12 bases remaining between them. The CDR3 DNA follows: TGTGCCAGCAGCGCTCTCAAGAAGGAGCAGTTCTTC. Translated, it gives CASSALKKEQFF.

The sample holds a few counts of this clonotype. A much bigger clone sits one base away, suggesting this may be a read error. This chain uses TRBV5-1 with TRBJ2-6, with 8 positions matching TRBD1. In germline, CDR1 is SGHRS, CDR2 YFSETQ. The CDR3 sequence is 16 residues long. CDR3 bases: TGCGCCAGCAGCGCCGCGGACAGGGCTGGGGCCAACGCCCTGACTTTC. It is translated as CASSAADRAGANALTF.

This clonotype has at least ten counts. The chain combines TRBV5-6 with TRBJ1-1; TRBD1 matches 8 bases. The junction had 7 bases not matched to a gene; V was cut back by 3 bases and J by 3 bases. Germline V gives CDR1 SGHDT, CDR2 YYEEEE. This CDR3 comprises 15 residues. The CDR3 loop is CASSWTGTRDTEAFF. The CDR3, as DNA: TGTGCCAGCAGCTGGACAGGGACGCGCGACACTGAAGCTTTCTTT.

This clonotype was observed a single time. The chain joins TRBV20-1 to TRBJ2-5, with 7 nucleotides matching TRBD2. Looked up from germline, CDR1 is DFQATT and CDR2 is SNEGSKA (reference sequence). The CDR3 length is 15 residues. Unmatched junction bases numbered 13, after V lost 5 bases and J lost 4 bases. The CDR3 loop reads CSARASSGVGETQYF. CDR3 nucleotide sequence: TGCAGTGCTCGCGCCTCCAGCGGGGTTGGAGAGACCCAGTACTTC.

This clonotype was picked up a small number of times. The gene calls are TRBV18 and TRBJ2-1, with 9 bases aligning to TRBD1. The CDR3 loop spans 16 amino acids. Germline CDR1 is KGHSH and CDR2 is LQKENI. The ends lost 3 bases at V and 4 bases at J; junction bases unmatched: 7. DNA of the CDR3: TGTGCCAGCTCACCTACAGGGGGCAGAGGGTACAATGAGCAGTTCTTC. Amino acids: CASSPTGGRGYNEQFF.

This clonotype has more than one count but fewer than ten. A clone one base away is much larger, so this may be a read error. The V call is TRBV7-3, the J call TRBJ2-5, with D tentatively TRBD2 (6 bases). The CDR3 extends over 14 amino acids. Trimming pared 9 bases from V and 5 bases from J, leaving 19 bases between. CDR1 is SGHTA and CDR2 is FQGTGA in the germline V gene. CDR3 amino acids: CASAGGGAVETQYF. The CDR3, as DNA: TGTGCCAGTGCTGGCGGAGGGGCTGTGGAGACCCAGTACTTC. The whole variable domain, filled in from reference TRBV7-3 and TRBJ2-5, reads GAGVSQTPSNKVTEKGKYVELRCDPISGHTALYWYRQSLGQGPEFLIYFQGTGAADDSGLPNDRFFAVRPEGSVSTLKIQRTERGDSAVYLCASAGGGAVETQYFGPGTRLLVL.

V usage is TRBV6-1 and J usage is TRBJ1-5, with D uncertain. Per germline, CDR1 MNHNS and CDR2 SASEGT. CDR3 length equals 16 residues. Between the trimmed V and J ends, which lost 2 bases and 1 base, there was a span of 12 bases. The CDR3 loop reads CASSEIVTRSNQPQHF. CDR3 DNA sequence: TGTGCCAGCAGTGAAATCGTAACGCGCAGCAATCAGCCCCAGCATTTT.

This chain uses TRBV18 with TRBJ2-5, with D hard to call. V lost 3 bases and J lost 2, with 4 bases in between. Germline V gene data show CDR1 as KGHSH and CDR2 as LQKENI. The CDR3 contains 12 residues. The CDR3 region is CASSPEQETQYF. The CDR3 DNA reads TGTGCCAGCTCACCGGAGCAAGAGACCCAGTACTTC.

This clonotype appeared a few times. The chain recombines TRBV12-5 with TRBJ1-2; possible D gene TRBD1, 5 bases. The germline V gene has CDR1 LGHNT and CDR2 FRNRAP. The CDR3 contains 16 residues. Trimming removed 1 base from V and 5 bases from J, with 17 bases in between. CDR3 protein: CASGLGDGYLRYGYTF. In DNA form, the CDR3 reads TGTGCTAGTGGTTTGGGGGACGGCTACTTACGGTATGGCTACACCTTC.

V usage is TRBV20-1 and J usage is TRBJ1-2, with TRBD1 matching 10 bases. Germline-derived CDR1 and CDR2 are DFQATT and SNEGSKA (reference sequence). Trimming removed 4 bases from V and 3 bases from J; junction bases left unmatched: 8. This CDR3 has 15 amino acids. This CDR3 reads CSAIDRGTGDYGYTF. The CDR3 coding sequence is TGCAGTGCTATAGATCGGGGGACAGGGGACTATGGCTACACCTTC.

The chain has TRBV27 and TRBJ2-3; D call uncertain. The germline V gene encodes CDR1 MNHEY and CDR2 SMNVEV (reference sequence). Trimming stripped 5 bases from V and 4 bases from J, with 10 bases between. CDR3 size: 13 residues. For the CDR3, the DNA is TGTGCCAGCAGTACCCTACCCGCAGATACGCAGTATTTT. This gives the protein CASSTLPADTQYF.

This clonotype was counted ten times or more. J is TRBJ2-7 and V is TRBV20-1, with a tentative D call TRBD2 (5 bases). V was trimmed by 1 base and J by 0 bases, leaving 16 bases between them. Germline V gives CDR1 DFQATT, CDR2 SNEGSKA (reference sequence). The CDR3 is made up of 16 amino acids. The CDR3 is CSARAESGLSSYEQYF. In DNA form, the CDR3 reads TGCAGTGCTAGAGCCGAATCCGGACTTAGCTCCTACGAGCAGTACTTC.

A word on this clonotype: A much more abundant neighbour one base away suggests this may be a read error. The final CDR3 position lacks the conserved phenylalanine or tryptophan, pointing to a likely read error. The chain carries TRBV29-1 and TRBJ1-2; 10 bases match TRBD1. The CDR3 contains 14 residues. Trimming removed 3 bases from V and 4 bases from J; junction bases left unmatched: 5. CDR1 and CDR2 (germline): SQVTM, ANQGSEA. Here the CDR3 reads CSVEGGQGSYGYTC. In DNA form, the CDR3 reads TGCAGCGTTGAGGGGGGACAGGGGAGCTATGGCTACACCTGC.

The rearrangement uses TRBV9 and TRBJ2-1; TRBD1 might be the D (6 bases). The CDR3 is 12 amino acids. Germline V gene sequence: CDR1 SGDLS, CDR2 YYNGEE. Trimming removed 5 bases at V and 9 bases at J, with 12 bases between. The CDR3 DNA is TGTGCCAGCAGTGCACAGGGAATTGAGCAGTTCTTC. It encodes CASSAQGIEQFF.

On this clonotype itself: Here the CDR3 omits its conserved ending phenylalanine or tryptophan, so a read error is the likely source. The gene calls are TRBV7-2 and TRBJ1-2; D possibly corresponds to TRBD1 (5 bases). Trimming pared 1 base from V and 8 bases from J, leaving 17 bases between. The germline gives CDR1 SGHTA, CDR2 FQGNSA. The CDR3 spans 15 residues. The CDR3 nucleotides are TGTGCCAGCAGCTTAGATGGACATCCCATGAGGGGCTACACCTGC. Translation gives CASSLDGHPMRGYTC.

This clonotype came up many times. The J gene is TRBJ2-1, the V gene TRBV29-1; 11 nucleotides align to TRBD1. CDR1 and CDR2 (germline): SQVTM, ANQGSEA. V lost 6 bases, J lost 9 bases, and 13 bases stayed unmatched. CDR3 size: 15 residues. CDR3 coding DNA: TGCAGCGTCTCCGAGGGGGGGGACAGGGGGAGTGAGCAGTTCTTC. This translates into CSVSEGGDRGSEQFF.